This TCR beta chain was sequenced in a study of identical twins. Broader study findings: Reduced insertions were recorded for abundant cord blood beta clonotypes, with no such pattern in memory repertoires.

Template switching created a universal primer site, and the cDNA included unique molecular identifiers. MiXCR, applied by TCRdb to the 5' RACE reads, yields one record per CDR3 protein. The profile covers more than 1.5 million distinct CDR3 sequences, with roughly 35% appearing a single time and under 0.35% taken by the ten largest. For this clonotype: Antigen unknown.

CDR3 length equals 15 residues. Deletions cut 7 bases from V and 0 bases from J, with 13 bases between. The germline gives CDR1 ENHRY, CDR2 SYGVKD. Sequencing used cord blood. This receptor was identified in a newborn girl in good health. This chain joins TRBV10-3 and TRBJ2-1; no clear D gene. Here the CDR3 DNA reads TGTGCCATCACGAGCGCCGCCGGCTCCTACAATGAGCAGTTCTTC. Translation: CAITSAAGSYNEQFF.